The 30 T cell receptor beta chains below all came from one sample that was sequenced in a study of cytomegalovirus exposure and HLA in healthy donors. This PCR relied on a set of 60 Vbeta primers and 13 Jbeta primers. Sequenced by immunoSEQ multiplex PCR; TCRdb stores in-frame clones only, minus some. The repertoire holds about 150,000 clones, with 80% as singletons. Material: PBMCs. The receptor set was obtained from a woman aged 40-49 years in good health and CMV-seropositive.

This chain connects TRBV2 to TRBJ2-1; 10 bases are shared with TRBD2. The CDR3 contains 14 residues. Germline V gene data show CDR1 as SNHLY and CDR2 as FYNNEI. With V trimmed by 6 bases and J by 5 bases, 4 bases remained unmatched. The CDR3 loop is CASRRGLADNEQFF. CDR3 DNA: TGTGCCAGCAGGCGCGGACTAGCGGACAATGAGCAGTTCTTC.

CDR3 coding DNA: TGTGCCAGCAGCCAACTAGCGGGAGTGGTTGATACGCAGTATTTT. It encodes CASSQLAGVVDTQYF. The chain links TRBV2 to TRBJ2-3; 11 bases line up with TRBD2. Per the germline V gene, CDR1 is SNHLY and CDR2 is FYNNEI. The V gene end was trimmed by 6 bases and the J gene end by 6 bases; junction bases not matched to a gene: 8. The CDR3 runs to 15 residues.

Here the CDR3 DNA reads TGTGCCAGCAGCTCAAATCGGGGACTAGCGAACAATGAGCAGTTCTTC. It is translated as CASSSNRGLANNEQFF. The chain uses TRBV13 and TRBJ2-1; 10 nucleotides agree with TRBD2. CDR3 size: 16 residues. After removal of 4 bases from V and 5 bases from J, the junction contained 8 bases not matched to a gene. The germline gives CDR1 PRHDT, CDR2 FYEKMQ (reference sequence).

The chain recombines TRBV7-6 with TRBJ2-2; TRBD2 agrees at 8 bases. The CDR3 has 17 amino acids. Germline-derived CDR1 and CDR2 are SGHVS and FNYEAQ. Trimming cost V 5 bases and J 3 bases; bases outside gene matches: 11. The CDR3 sequence is CASSPLRGAGDTGELFF. Written as DNA, the CDR3 is TGTGCCAGCAGCCCCCTTAGGGGAGCGGGAGACACCGGGGAGCTGTTTTTT.

CDR3: CASSPWDRPHDTQYF. The CDR3 coding sequence is TGTGCCAGCAGTCCCTGGGACAGACCACATGATACGCAGTATTTT. The rearrangement links TRBV28 to TRBJ2-3; 7 bases are shared with TRBD1. The V segment lost 5 bases and the J segment 6 bases; nucleotides outside the gene matches: 11. Germline V gene sequence: CDR1 MDHEN, CDR2 SYDVKM. The CDR3 spans 15 residues.

This chain links TRBV11-3 with TRBJ2-1; 10 positions match TRBD2. The CDR3 covers 15 residues. The V and J ends lost 5 bases and 2 bases, in that order; junction bases with no gene match: 3. Germline CDR1 is SGHNT and CDR2 is YENEEA. CDR3 sequence (DNA): TGTGCCAGCAGCCCCGGGACTAGCGCCTACAATGAGCAGTTCTTC. Its protein product is CASSPGTSAYNEQFF.

The J gene is TRBJ2-7, the V gene TRBV7-2; tentative D call: TRBD1 (5 bases). CDR1 and CDR2 from the germline V gene are SGHTA and FQGNSA. Trimming pared 5 bases from V and 3 bases from J, leaving 11 bases between. There are 13 residues in the CDR3. CDR3 coding DNA: TGTGCCAGCAGCCGACAACAGGACTACGAGCAGTACTTC. Translation: CASSRQQDYEQYF. Complete variable domain (other parts from reference TRBV7-2 and TRBJ2-7): GAGVSQSPSNKVTEKGKDVELRCDPISGHTALYWYRQSLGQGLEFLIYFQGNSAPDKSGLPSDRFSAERTGGSVSTLTIQRTQQEDSAVYLCASSRQQDYEQYFGPGTRLTVT.

This clone has just one count. The chain is built from TRBV6-6 and TRBJ2-1, with no clear D. V dropped 2 bases and J dropped 8 bases, with 10 bases sitting between them. The germline gives CDR1 MNHNY, CDR2 SVGAGI (reference sequence). CDR3 length: 13 amino acids. The CDR3 here is CASSYPLDDEQFF. The DNA of the CDR3 is TGTGCCAGCAGTTACCCCCTAGACGATGAGCAGTTCTTC.

The chain uses TRBV5-8 and TRBJ2-3; 8 nucleotides align to TRBD1. This CDR3 has 16 residues. With V trimmed by 0 bases and J by 2 bases, 5 bases remained unmatched. Germline CDR1 reads SGHTS; CDR2 reads YDEGEE. The CDR3 bases are TGTGCCAGCAGCTTGGGACAGGGGTTTAACACAGATACGCAGTATTTT. It specifies CASSLGQGFNTDTQYF.

The chain couples TRBV11-2 to TRBJ2-7; the match to TRBD2 covers 11 bases. This CDR3 has 15 amino acids. The V segment lost 4 bases and the J segment 1 base; nucleotides outside the gene matches: 3. Germline CDR1 reads SGHAT; CDR2 reads FQNNGV. This chain's CDR3 is CASSYGTSGSYEQYF. The CDR3 DNA follows: TGTGCCAGCAGCTATGGGACTAGCGGATCCTACGAGCAGTACTTC. Looking up the rest from reference TRBV11-2 and TRBJ2-7 gives the full variable domain: EAGVAQSPRYKIIEKRQSVAFWCNPISGHATLYWYQQILGQGPKLLIQFQNNGVVDDSQLPKDRFSAERLKGVDSTLKIQPAKLEDSAVYLCASSYGTSGSYEQYFGPGTRLTVT.

This sequence joins TRBV10-2 and TRBJ2-1, with 7 bases that match TRBD2. CDR3 length: 17 residues. Germline CDR1 WSHSY, CDR2 SAAADI. J gave up 6 bases and V 7 bases, and 18 bases lay outside the gene matches. The CDR3 loop reads CASNNIGLVRTFNEQFF. The CDR3 region has the DNA TGCGCCAGCAACAACATCGGACTAGTTCGAACCTTCAATGAGCAGTTCTTC.

This chain links TRBV27 with TRBJ2-5; 13 bases agree with TRBD2. This CDR3 contains 14 residues. Germline V gene lookup returns CDR1 MNHEY and CDR2 SMNVEV (reference sequence). V was clipped by 5 bases and J by 7 bases; unmatched bases: 4. CDR3: CASSPRTSGGTQYF. Written as DNA, the CDR3 is TGTGCCAGCAGTCCCCGGACTAGCGGGGGGACCCAGTACTTC.

The chain carries TRBV19 and TRBJ1-1; D perhaps matches TRBD1 (5 bases). Trimming cost V 3 bases and J 5 bases, with 10 bases left between them. The germline gives CDR1 LNHDA, CDR2 SQIVND (reference sequence). The CDR3 is 13 residues long. The CDR3 loop is CASSIMGGTEAFF. CDR3 nucleotide sequence: TGTGCCAGTAGTATTATGGGGGGTACTGAAGCTTTCTTT.

The J gene is TRBJ1-3, the V gene TRBV7-8, with 9 bases fitting TRBD1. CDR1 and CDR2 (germline): SGHVS, FQNEAQ. The CDR3 spans 16 residues. The J segment lost 3 bases and the V segment lost 5 bases, leaving 8 bases of the junction unmatched. As DNA, the CDR3 is TGTGCCAGCAGCACCCGGACAGGGGAAGTTGGAAACACCATATATTTT. Translation gives CASSTRTGEVGNTIYF.

The V gene is TRBV5-8, the J gene TRBJ2-7; TRBD1 agrees at 8 bases. V trimming: 0 bases; J trimming: 5 bases; junction bases outside the gene matches: 7. Germline assignment: CDR1 SGHTS and CDR2 YDEGEE. The CDR3 loop spans 15 amino acids. The CDR3 DNA is TGTGCCAGCAGCTTGGCCCGGACAGGGACCCACGAGCAGTACTTC. It translates to CASSLARTGTHEQYF.

This clone was observed a handful of times. This sequence joins TRBV9 and TRBJ2-5, with 10 bases that match TRBD1. The CDR3 totals 16 residues. Trimming at V came to 0 bases and at J to 5 bases, leaving 7 bases not matched to a gene. CDR1 and CDR2 from the germline V gene are SGDLS and YYNGEE. The CDR3 spells CASSVGQGAAWETQYF. The CDR3 DNA follows: TGTGCCAGCAGCGTAGGACAGGGGGCGGCTTGGGAGACCCAGTACTTC.

The genes are TRBV21-1 and TRBJ2-7; the tabulated D call, TRBD2, remains unverified against the DNA. TRBV21-1 is shown as a pseudogene. This CDR3 spans 17 amino acids. DNA of the CDR3: TGTGCCAGCAGCAAAGAAAAAACTCTTGGTCCAATGTGCGAGCAGTACTTC. It translates to CASSKEKTLGPMCEQYF.

This clone turned up a few times. The CDR3 region is CASSRDKRFYEQYF. In DNA form, the CDR3 reads TGTGCCAGCAGCCGGGACAAACGGTTCTACGAGCAGTACTTC. The rearrangement links TRBV27 to TRBJ2-7; possible D gene TRBD1, 6 bases. The V and J ends lost 6 bases and 3 bases respectively, with 15 bases between them. This CDR3 is built from 14 residues. From germline, CDR1 is MNHEY and CDR2 SMNVEV (reference sequence).

The chain has TRBV28 and TRBJ1-4; possibly TRBD1 for D (5 bases). From germline, CDR1 is MDHEN and CDR2 SYDVKM. The length of the CDR3 is 18 residues. The V end was cut by 5 bases, the J end by 0 bases, with 19 bases between. In DNA form, the CDR3 reads TGTGCCAGCAGTCGATGGACACCTAGATCTGCAACTAATGAAAAACTGTTTTTT. It codes for CASSRWTPRSATNEKLFF.

J is TRBJ1-1 and V is TRBV10-1; 7 nucleotides agree with TRBD1. Germline CDR1 reads WNHNN; CDR2 reads SYGVQD (reference sequence). The CDR3 consists of 16 residues. V trimming: 4 bases; J trimming: 4 bases; junction bases outside the gene matches: 12. CDR3 sequence: CASSGNRGAMGTEAFF. For the CDR3, the DNA is TGCGCCAGCAGTGGTAACAGGGGTGCGATGGGCACTGAAGCTTTCTTT.

This clone was recorded only once. The genes are TRBV5-1 and TRBJ2-5; 9 nucleotides line up with TRBD1. V was pared by 4 bases and J by 4 bases, with 8 bases of the junction left unmatched. The CDR3 totals 15 residues. The germline CDR1 and CDR2 sequences are SGHRS and YFSETQ. The CDR3 spells CASSIGQGRLETQYF. CDR3 DNA sequence: TGCGCCAGCAGCATAGGACAGGGGAGATTAGAGACCCAGTACTTC.

This clone has a single count. The chain is built from TRBV2 and TRBJ2-7; maybe TRBD2 (7 bases). The V gene lost 8 bases and the J gene lost 1 base, with 15 bases spanning the gap. From germline, CDR1 is SNHLY and CDR2 FYNNEI. CDR3 length equals 14 residues. CDR3 sequence reads: CASGNGGLSYEQYF. The CDR3 coding sequence is TGTGCCAGCGGTAACGGGGGGCTTTCCTACGAGCAGTACTTC. Variable domain in full (rest from reference TRBV2 and TRBJ2-7): EPEVTQTPSHQVTQMGQEVILRCVPISNHLYFYWYRQILGQKVEFLVSFYNNEISEKSEIFDDQFSVERPDGSNFTLKIRSTKLEDSAMYFCASGNGGLSYEQYFGPGTRLTVT.

The chain recombines TRBV19 with TRBJ1-1; D gene unclear. Per germline, CDR1 LNHDA and CDR2 SQIVND (reference sequence). The V end was cut by 1 base, the J end by 4 bases, with 7 bases between. There are 13 residues in the CDR3. The DNA of the CDR3 is TGTGCCAGTAGTATAGTACGGGGCACTGAAGCTTTCTTT. Amino acids: CASSIVRGTEAFF.

The sample holds a few counts of this clone. The rearrangement uses TRBV27 and TRBJ2-7; maybe TRBD2 (5 bases). The CDR3 has 15 residues. Deletions cut 6 bases from V and 6 bases from J, with 21 bases between. Germline V gives CDR1 MNHEY, CDR2 SMNVEV (reference sequence). The CDR3 region has the DNA TGTGCCAGCAGGTCCCGCCAGAGGGAAGGGCTCGAGCAGTACTTC. Translated: CASRSRQREGLEQYF.

CDR3 sequence: CAAGAGEESREKLFF. The CDR3 nucleotides read TGCGCCGCCGGGGCGGGAGAGGAGAGCAGGGAAAAACTGTTTTTT. V usage is TRBV10-2 and J usage is TRBJ1-4; the D gene is possibly TRBD1 (5 bases). V was shortened by 11 bases and J by 8 bases, with 24 bases between the two germline ends. Per germline, CDR1 WSHSY and CDR2 SAAADI. The CDR3 covers 15 residues.

The chain combines TRBV11-2 with TRBJ2-5; TRBD2 matches at 7 bases. Germline V lookup: CDR1 SGHAT, CDR2 FQNNGV. The trim removed 1 base at V and 6 bases at J, leaving 5 bases unmatched. The length of the CDR3 is 14 residues. Written as DNA, the CDR3 is TGTGCCAGCAGCTTAGCGGGAGGTTTAAAGACCCAGTACTTC. It translates to CASSLAGGLKTQYF.

This clone was recorded a few times. The V gene is TRBV5-4, the J gene TRBJ2-3, with 8 bases aligning to TRBD2. The CDR3 is 15 residues long. Germline trimming cut 4 bases from V and 6 bases from J; bases unmatched to any gene: 10. Germline values: CDR1 SGHNT, CDR2 YYREEE (reference sequence). The CDR3: CASSGLAGPGDTQYF. The CDR3 nucleotides read TGTGCCAGCAGCGGTTTAGCGGGGCCCGGGGATACGCAGTATTTT. Combining the CDR3 with reference TRBV5-4 and TRBJ2-3 gives the whole variable domain ETGVTQSPTHLIKTRGQQVTLRCSSQSGHNTVSWYQQALGQGPQFIFQYYREEENGRGNFPPRFSGLQFPNYSSELNVNALELDDSALYLCASSGLAGPGDTQYFGPGTRLTVL.

In its sample, this clone was seen many times. The rearrangement links TRBV4-2 to TRBJ2-1; weak D call: TRBD2 (5 bases). Between the trimmed V and J ends, which lost 0 bases and 15 bases, there was a span of 18 bases. The germline V gene has CDR1 LGHNA and CDR2 YNFKEQ. This CDR3 comprises 14 residues. The CDR3 sequence: CASSQDMTRTRGFF. The CDR3 DNA sequence: TGTGCCAGCAGCCAAGATATGACGCGGACCCGGGGGTTCTTC.

The V call is TRBV30, the J call TRBJ1-3; D remains ambiguous. Germline lookup yields CDR1 GTSNPN and CDR2 SVGIG (reference sequence). V was trimmed by 3 bases and J by 3 bases, leaving 12 bases between them. CDR3 length: 14 amino acids. CDR3: CAWRFPAGGNTIYF. In DNA form, the CDR3 reads TGTGCCTGGAGGTTTCCCGCGGGTGGAAACACCATATATTTT.

This chain joins TRBV18 and TRBJ1-2, with a tentative D call TRBD1 (6 bases). Trimming shortened V by 2 bases and J by 2 bases, and 15 bases separated the two germline ends. Germline CDR1 KGHSH, CDR2 LQKENI. The CDR3 runs 16 residues. The CDR3 DNA is TGTGCCAGCTCACCAGCCCATGAACAGGGAAACTATGGCTACACCTTC. It codes for CASSPAHEQGNYGYTF.